Sequencing of this T cell receptor beta chain was carried out in a study of control samples from healthy donors and cancer patients. Only in-frame clones appear in the TCRdb table, and some are missing; sequencing was by immunoSEQ multiplex PCR. The sample contains some 70,000 clones, approximately 88% of which appear only once. Germline V gene sequence: CDR1 SEHNR, CDR2 FQNEAQ (reference sequence). The CDR3 is 17 amino acids. Trimming removed 3 bases from V and 3 bases from J; junction bases left unmatched: 10. The source material was PBMCs. The clonotype comes from a woman in her forties or fifties with lung cancer. The J gene is TRBJ2-4, the V gene TRBV7-9; 8 bases agree with TRBD1. CDR3 DNA: TGTGCCAGCAGCTTCTTTCCGGACAGGGCTGGCAAAAACATTCAGTACTTC. Translated, it gives CASSFFPDRAGKNIQYF. The full variable domain, rest sourced from reference TRBV7-9 and TRBJ2-4, is DTGVSQNPRHKITKRGQNVTFRCDPISEHNRLYWYRQTLGQGPEFLTYFQNEAQLEKSRLLSDRFSAERPKGSFSTLEIQRTEQGDSAMYLCASSFFPDRAGKNIQYFGAGTRLSVL.